The source of this T cell receptor (beta chain) is a study of T cell repertoires in cytomegalovirus infection (dated by TCRdb to the late 2010s). In terms of the full investigation: Peptide stimulations targeted recently identified HLA-C-restricted CMV epitopes, whose presentation resists viral immunomodulation, together with well-studied HLA-B-restricted epitopes. Donor HLA type was relevant to the analysis, because carriage of CMV infection together with the matching HLA type was indicated by public TCR beta signatures.

On this clonotype itself: What antigen it recognizes has not been identified. No per-base quality is available; no much larger clone lies one base away.

The meaning of the sample's treatment or condition label: in vitro stimulation with specific CMV peptide epitopes to enrich CMV-specific T cells. These reads were obtained on an Illumina HiSeq 1500. TCRdb reworked the public reads: Q25 trimming with fastp, MiXCR clone assembly, productive beta chains retained. Each entry merges the rows of one CDR3 protein and shows their most common DNA and genes. For this sample there are about half a million distinct CDR3 sequences; about 33% appear just once. In total, the top ten clones hold roughly a sixth of the sample. The CDR3 measures 17 amino acids from cysteine to phenylalanine. Of all the DNA, just the CDR3 is kept, 51 bases in frame from base 1. CDR1 and CDR2 are read off the germline V gene as MDHEN and SYDVKM. The junction carries 19 bases between V and J, which are trimmed by 4 bases and 1 base respectively. The study at large found these results: In both this cohort and an independent cohort of 352 donors, the cumulative frequency of public TCR beta family members distinguished carriers of CMV infection plus the relevant HLA type. The ex vivo response was dominated by HLA-C-restricted CMV-specific TCR beta clonotypes, which also provided the single most frequent clonotype in two of eight donors.

The V and J segments used are TRBV28 and TRBJ1-1, and perhaps TRBD1 as D gene, on 6 matching bases. The input for sequencing was cultured PBMCs, taken from culture after CMV antigen stimulation. The sequence came from a human donor in good health (CMV status not recorded). Some clones in this sample may be carry-over from other donors' samples. For the CDR3, the sequence is CASSSSGWGHSNTEAFF. Read as DNA, the sequence is TGTGCCAGCAGTTCCTCCGGGTGGGGACACTCGAACACTGAAGCTTTCTTT. Supplemented by the reference TRBV28 and TRBJ1-1 proteins around the CDR3, the complete variable domain is DVKVTQSSRYLVKRTGEKVFLECVQDMDHENMFWYRQDPGLGLRLIYFSYDVKMKEKGDIPEGYSVSREKKERFSLILESASTNQTSMYLCASSSSGWGHSNTEAFFGQGTRLTVV.